The source of this TCR beta chain is a study of beta chain features in type 1 diabetes (dated by TCRdb to 2016 to 2019). The study in broad terms: No differences in mean age, gender distribution, total cell number or subset yield were found between patients and healthy donors. Across all samples, 90 million to 130 million sorted cells were examined, and cell number per subset correlated strongly with RNA yield. In the study, TCRB repertoires of sorted circulating CD4+ T cell subsets from recently diagnosed type 1 diabetes patients were compared with those of matched healthy donors. Regulatory and stem cell-like memory subsets were obtained from only 8 patients and about eight healthy donors, while naive and central memory subsets were obtained from all 30 or so donors. The paper as a whole reports these results and caveats: Because cDNA was sequenced instead of genomic DNA, highly expressing activated cells could be over-represented, though the groups showed no difference in activation or CD3 levels. At VDJ recombination sites, type 1 diabetes patients had fewer insertions and more deleted nucleotides, which implies abnormalities in thymic rearrangement. Shorter templates might have been favored by PCR, but patient and control samples were amplified and corrected together, so both groups would have been affected equally by any skew. Type 1 diabetes patients showed a moderate but significant shortening of TCRB CDR3 length in all four CD4+ subsets. Naive, central memory and regulatory TCRB repertoires appeared to be more alike among patients than among healthy donors. HLA sub-analyses involved small numbers of individuals, so any influence of HLA type on TCRB rearrangement remained unresolved.

V ends up 0 bases short and J 3 bases short, with an unmatched junction base count of 6. CDR1 and CDR2 are read off the germline V gene (reference sequence) as LNHNV and YYDKDF. From cysteine to phenylalanine, the CDR3 is 16 amino acids long. The retained sequence is limited to the CDR3, 48 bases, with the frame set at the first base. A single peripheral blood draw of roughly 0.11 L on average was collected from each donor into heparinised tubes. A BD FACSAria II and a panel including CD45RO, CCR7, CD25, CD127, CD95 and CD27 were used to sort naive, central memory, regulatory and stem cell-like memory CD4+ T cells. Purity was above 95% for every sorted population. Right away, PBMCs were isolated by Lymphoprep density gradient centrifugation and were stained directly, with no culture step. Samples were stained and sorted in pairs, with one healthy donor and one patient per experiment, so that batch effects were minimized.

About this clone itself: Its antigen target is currently unknown. No base qualities exist here, and no much larger clone lies one base off it.

All of the isolated RNA was reverse transcribed with the High Capacity cDNA Reverse Transcription Kit, so expressed TCRB transcripts were sequenced. Deep immunoSEQ sequencing was applied to naive, central memory and regulatory T cell samples, giving an average of about 3.57 million total reads per sample. Sorted cells were lysed in RLT buffer, and RNA was extracted using DNase-treated RNeasy Micro or Mini kits according to cell number. To prevent cross-contamination, every cell subset was processed on its own, while patient and healthy donor samples were processed together. Using the immunoSEQ multiplex PCR, TCRB sequences were amplified from cDNA into 87-bp fragments spanning the CDR3 region. Sequencing of the amplicons was done on the Illumina HiSeq platform. The study's processing was this. Synthetic template baselines were used to correct PCR bias computationally, reads within Hamming distance 2 were collapsed together, and singletons that could not be merged were discarded. Reads were aligned to IMGT to assign V, D and J genes, CDR3 length, and insertions or deletions at six rearrangement sites. Within each subset, clonotype counts were normalized to sorted cell number, after which true diversity and Gini coefficients were computed with the tcR R package. The overlap coefficient, calculated on TCRB nucleotide sequences, was used to quantify repertoire sharing. The table was pulled from immuneACCESS by TCRdb, which kept in-frame rearrangements only. Such tables lose some clones; where checked, under half of the loss comes from unresolved V genes, and the rest has no known cause. That table furnishes V, J and clone size, whereas the DNA furnished D and trimming. A total of around 340,000 clones appear in this sample, around 8% of them only once. Less than 0.45% of the sample is taken by the ten largest.

The V and J genes are TRBV15 and TRBJ2-7; 9 central nucleotides agree with TRBD1. Sequencing was carried out using central memory CD4+ T cells from blood. The receptor was isolated from a young woman in good health. The sequenced DNA: TGTGCCACCAGCAGAGAACTAACGGGACAGGGCTACGAGCAGTACTTC. This encodes CATSRELTGQGYEQYF.